Below, 27 T cell receptor beta chains from the same sample are listed, as sequenced in a study of T cell responses to AZD1222 COVID-19 vaccine (dated by TCRdb to the early 2020s). Library preparation employed the immunoSEQ multiplex PCR assay. TCRdb took this table from immuneACCESS and kept in-frame rearrangements with V and J called. Such tables lack part of the clones; where checked against another copy, unresolved V genes explain under half of the gap, and the rest is unexplained. Within this sample are more than 95,000 clones, with roughly 92% of them counted one time only. The leading ten clones occupy 4.5% to 5% of the sample. The intended sense of this specimen's time point label: baseline before first vaccination. This specimen was peripheral blood, taken on day 0 of AZD1222 vaccination. All receptors come from an adult in good health.

The V and J genes are TRBV4-1 and TRBJ2-3; D possibly matches TRBD1 or TRBD2 (7 bases each). Between the trimmed V and J ends, which lost 0 bases and 8 bases, there was a span of 12 bases. This CDR3 is 14 amino acids long. CDR1 is MGHRA, CDR2 YSYEKL, per germline. The CDR3 region has the DNA TGCGCCAGCAGCCAAGAACAGGGGAGGGGTACGCAGTATTTT. Translation gives CASSQEQGRGTQYF.

This clone is a singleton in its sample. This rearrangement joins TRBV4-2 to TRBJ2-3; 11 bases match TRBD2. The CDR3 spans 19 residues. The V and J ends lost 4 bases and 2 bases, in that order; junction bases with no gene match: 14. Germline V CDR1 and CDR2: LGHNA, YNFKEQ. The CDR3 DNA follows: TGTGCCAGCAGCCGCTCAATAATAAATAGCGGGGGGGACACAGATACGCAGTATTTT. Translating gives CASSRSIINSGGDTDTQYF.

This clone was found once. The V gene is TRBV5-1, the J gene TRBJ1-2; D gene uncertain. Germline CDR1 and CDR2: SGHRS and YFSETQ. V lost 0 bases and J 0 bases, leaving 3 bases between the germline ends. The CDR3 spans 13 residues. Here the CDR3 reads CASSLEANYGYTF. CDR3 DNA sequence: TGCGCCAGCAGCTTGGAGGCTAACTATGGCTACACCTTC.

CDR3 sequence reads: CASSQDDRGYLSTDTQYF. The CDR3 DNA sequence: TGCGCCAGCAGCCAAGACGACAGGGGCTACCTAAGCACAGATACGCAGTATTTT. The chain recombines TRBV4-1 with TRBJ2-3; 8 bases line up with TRBD1. Germline loops: CDR1 MGHRA, CDR2 YSYEKL. This CDR3 contains 18 residues. The ends lost 0 bases at V and 0 bases at J; junction bases unmatched: 8.

V and J are TRBV3-1 (or the pseudogene TRBV3-2) and TRBJ2-5; 9 bases map to TRBD1. The CDR3 totals 13 residues. Germline V CDR1 and CDR2: LGHDT, YNNKEL (reference sequence). Trimming at V came to 5 bases and at J to 5 bases, leaving 3 bases not matched to a gene. CDR3 DNA: TGTGCCAGCAGCTTGACAGGGGGTGAGACCCAGTACTTC. This encodes CASSLTGGETQYF.

The rearrangement joins TRBV5-1 to TRBJ2-1, with a possible D match to TRBD1 (6 bases). V was clipped by 2 bases and J by 0 bases, with 6 bases between them. The length of the CDR3 is 14 residues. The germline CDR1 and CDR2 sequences are SGHRS and YFSETQ. This CDR3 reads CASSLGGSYNEQFF. In nucleotides, the CDR3 is TGCGCCAGCAGCTTAGGGGGCTCCTACAATGAGCAGTTCTTC.

J is TRBJ2-3 and V is TRBV11-3; no clear D. The V gene's germline CDR1 is SGHNT and CDR2 YENEEA. The CDR3 loop spans 13 amino acids. V was shortened by 4 bases and J by 6 bases, with 11 bases between the two germline ends. This chain's CDR3 is CASSSFSLDTQYF. CDR3 in DNA: TGTGCCAGCAGCTCCTTTTCCTTGGATACGCAGTATTTT.

This clone was seen more than once but under ten times. J is TRBJ1-1 and V is TRBV5-1, with D perhaps TRBD1 (6 bases). Germline V CDR1 and CDR2: SGHRS, YFSETQ. Trimming removed 7 bases from V and 3 bases from J, with 16 bases in between. The CDR3 has 14 amino acids. The chain's CDR3 is CASGTGRSDTEAFF. The CDR3 region has the DNA TGCGCCAGCGGCACAGGGCGTAGTGACACTGAAGCTTTCTTT.

The rearrangement uses TRBV9 and TRBJ2-7; D is unresolved. The germline V and J ends were trimmed by 0 bases and 6 bases, with 16 bases remaining between them. This CDR3 spans 15 amino acids. Germline V gene data show CDR1 as SGDLS and CDR2 as YYNGEE. The CDR3 nucleotides are TGTGCCAGCAGCGTAGGGCTTTCCCTGGGTGTCGAGCAGTACTTC. Translating it yields CASSVGLSLGVEQYF.

This clone was picked up a small number of times. CDR3 amino acids: CASSLEPDENTEAFF. The CDR3 DNA reads as TGCGCCAGCAGCTTGGAACCGGACGAGAACACTGAAGCTTTCTTT. The chain combines TRBV5-1 with TRBJ1-1; D uncertain. The CDR3 contains 15 residues. In germline, CDR1 is SGHRS, CDR2 YFSETQ. V lost 0 bases, J lost 1 base, and 10 bases lay in between.

This chain connects TRBV25-1 to TRBJ1-2; no clear D. CDR1 and CDR2 from the germline V gene are MGHDK and SYGVNS. V lost 7 bases and J 7 bases, leaving 16 bases between the germline ends. CDR3 length: 13 amino acids. The CDR3 bases are TGTGCCAGCACCCGATGGAGAGTTTGTGGCTACACCTTC. Its translation: CASTRWRVCGYTF.

In DNA, the CDR3 is TGTGCCAGCAGTTTACAGCCAGGGTTCGACTATGGCTACACCTTC. Amino acids: CASSLQPGFDYGYTF. V is TRBV28 and J is TRBJ1-2, with D maybe TRBD1 (5 bases). This CDR3 has 15 residues. Per germline, CDR1 MDHEN and CDR2 SYDVKM. Deletions cut 2 bases from V and 3 bases from J, with 13 bases between.

This rearrangement joins TRBV28 to TRBJ2-5; 10 bases fit TRBD2. J was trimmed by 5 bases and V by 5 bases; bases with no gene match: 8. CDR1 MDHEN and CDR2 SYDVKM come from the germline V gene. The CDR3 covers 15 residues. CDR3 bases: TGTGCCAGCAGTCCACTAGCGGGGAGCCCGGAGACCCAGTACTTC. Encoded protein: CASSPLAGSPETQYF.

The chain links TRBV19 to TRBJ1-2; no definite D call. V lost 6 bases and J 3 bases, leaving 11 bases between the germline ends. Germline lookup yields CDR1 LNHDA and CDR2 SQIVND (reference sequence). The CDR3 covers 13 residues. The CDR3 region is CASSTDSDYGYTF. The DNA of the CDR3 is TGTGCCAGTAGCACGGACTCAGACTATGGCTACACCTTC.

The chain has TRBV12-3 or TRBV12-4 and TRBJ1-1, with D hard to call. Trimming stripped 7 bases from V and 0 bases from J, with 6 bases between. This CDR3 is built from 12 residues. The DNA for the CDR3 is TGTGCCAGCAACAGCTTGAACACTGAAGCTTTCTTT. This sequence encodes CASNSLNTEAFF.

The chain has TRBV7-9 and TRBJ1-1; the D is unclear. CDR3 length: 11 amino acids. The ends were cut back, 3 bases at V and 8 bases at J, with 7 bases in the middle. Germline V gene lookup returns CDR1 SEHNR and CDR2 FQNEAQ (reference sequence). For the CDR3, the DNA is TGTGCCAGCAGCTTCGCGACGGAAGCTTTCTTT. Amino acids: CASSFATEAFF.

The chain uses TRBV3-1 (or the pseudogene TRBV3-2) and TRBJ2-1; 13 bases are a match to TRBD2. J was trimmed by 4 bases and V by 1 base; bases with no gene match: 1. The germline gives CDR1 LGHDT, CDR2 YNNKEL (reference sequence). The CDR3 is 16 residues long. In DNA form, the CDR3 reads TGTGCCAGCAGCCAAGGACTAGCGGGAGGATACAATGAGCAGTTCTTC. Its protein product is CASSQGLAGGYNEQFF.

The rearrangement joins TRBV4-3 to TRBJ2-1; the D gene could be TRBD1 or TRBD2 (6 bases each). The CDR3 contains 15 residues. Germline CDR1 is LGHNA and CDR2 is YSLEER. V gave up 3 bases and J gave up 4 bases, with 13 bases separating them. CDR3 in amino acids: CASSHLTGGYNEQFF. The CDR3 DNA reads as TGCGCCAGCAGCCACCTGACAGGAGGGTACAATGAGCAGTTCTTC.

The V and J genes are TRBV11-3 and TRBJ2-7, with TRBD1 matching over 11 bases. The junction had 7 bases not matched to a gene; V was cut back by 4 bases and J by 5 bases. This CDR3 has 15 residues. CDR1 is SGHNT and CDR2 is YENEEA in the germline V gene. The CDR3, as DNA: TGTGCCAGCAGCTACGGACAGGGGGCGAACAACGAGCAGTACTTC. Protein product: CASSYGQGANNEQYF.

This clone came up once. The DNA of the CDR3 is TGTGCCACCTCCCTCGTGGGGGTGAGTAATGAAAAACTGTTTTTT. Encoded protein: CATSLVGVSNEKLFF. The gene calls are TRBV15 and TRBJ1-4, with D tentatively TRBD1 (5 bases). V lost 8 bases and J 4 bases, leaving 17 bases between the germline ends. Germline V gene sequence: CDR1 LNHNV, CDR2 YYDKDF (reference sequence). The CDR3 runs to 15 residues.

The chain combines TRBV2 with TRBJ1-1, with D possibly TRBD1 on 5 matching bases. This CDR3 region has 15 residues. Between the trimmed V and J ends, which lost 0 bases and 1 base, there was a span of 9 bases. The germline CDR1 and CDR2 sequences are SNHLY and FYNNEI. The DNA of the CDR3 is TGTGCCAGCAGTGAAGCGAGGGGTTGGAACACTGAAGCTTTCTTT. It translates to CASSEARGWNTEAFF. Filled out from reference TRBV2 and TRBJ1-1, the complete variable domain reads EPEVTQTPSHQVTQMGQEVILRCVPISNHLYFYWYRQILGQKVEFLVSFYNNEISEKSEIFDDQFSVERPDGSNFTLKIRSTKLEDSAMYFCASSEARGWNTEAFFGQGTRLTVV.

CDR3 loop: CASSWVIQDEAFF. The CDR3, as DNA: TGTGCCAGCAGCTGGGTGATTCAGGATGAAGCTTTCTTT. The rearrangement links TRBV11-2 to TRBJ1-1, with D uncertain. The CDR3 totals 13 residues. The ends were cut back, 4 bases at V and 7 bases at J, with 13 bases in the middle. Germline V gives CDR1 SGHAT, CDR2 FQNNGV.

The chain uses TRBV2 and TRBJ2-7; 7 nucleotides agree with TRBD1. The CDR3 has 14 amino acids. Trimming at V came to 6 bases and at J to 4 bases, leaving 9 bases not matched to a gene. Germline values: CDR1 SNHLY, CDR2 FYNNEI. The CDR3 sequence: CASSPQGLLYEQYF. DNA for the CDR3: TGTGCCAGCAGCCCACAGGGGCTTTTGTACGAGCAGTACTTC.

The rearrangement links TRBV7-6 to TRBJ2-2, with 8 bases matching TRBD2. The V gene end was trimmed by 5 bases and the J gene end by 1 base; junction bases not matched to a gene: 6. Germline V gene sequence: CDR1 SGHVS, CDR2 FNYEAQ. The CDR3 spans 16 residues. CDR3 DNA sequence: TGTGCCAGCAGCAAAATAGCGGGACGGAACACCGGGGAGCTGTTTTTT. Amino acid sequence: CASSKIAGRNTGELFF.

This chain uses TRBV5-1 with TRBJ2-5, with TRBD2 matching over 13 bases. The germline V gene has CDR1 SGHRS and CDR2 YFSETQ. The ends lost 0 bases at V and 1 base at J; junction bases unmatched: 6. This CDR3 is 18 amino acids long. The CDR3 DNA is TGCGCCAGCAGCTTGGGACTAGCGGGGGGAAGGGCCCAAGAGACCCAGTACTTC. It translates to CASSLGLAGGRAQETQYF.

The V and J genes are TRBV7-2 and TRBJ1-5, with D perhaps matching TRBD1 (6 bases). There are 15 residues in the CDR3. The V end lost 1 base, the J end lost 4 bases, and 11 bases lay between the germline ends. Looked up from germline, CDR1 is SGHTA and CDR2 is FQGNSA. The CDR3 DNA reads as TGTGCCAGCAGCTTAGTCTCAGGGGCTAATCAGCCCCAGCATTTT. It is translated as CASSLVSGANQPQHF.

The V call is TRBV18, the J call TRBJ2-7; 10 nucleotides line up with TRBD2. The J segment lost 5 bases and the V segment lost 4 bases, leaving 8 bases of the junction unmatched. The CDR3 loop spans 15 amino acids. Germline V lookup: CDR1 KGHSH, CDR2 LQKENI. The CDR3 is CASSQLAGVSNEQYF. In DNA form, the CDR3 reads TGTGCCAGCTCACAGCTAGCGGGAGTCTCGAACGAGCAGTACTTC.